These T cell receptor beta chains were read from a single sample in a study of human T cells and chemical hapten exposure. TCRdb recomputed calls from the RACE reads with MiXCR, one row per CDR3 protein. The sample holds around 74,000 distinct CDR3 sequences, approximately 35% seen once. Here the sequenced sample was whole blood, taken in connection with sensitization to the hapten diphenylcyclopropenone (DPC). Source of these receptors: a middle-aged man with alopecia areata. Some clones in this sample may be carry-over from other donors' samples. CDR3s include the opening cysteine and the closing phenylalanine or tryptophan. Fields, in order: D gene, V gene, J gene, clone size, CDR3 DNA, CDR3 protein. D genes are given only for firm matches. Expanded clones get a size class; other rows say once, few or many, or leave the size out.

NA	TRBV27	TRBJ2-1	NA	TGTGCCACCCGCCAGCGGGCCAGCTCCTACAATGAGCAGTTCTTC	CATRQRASSYNEQFF
NA	TRBV5-4	TRBJ1-1	NA	TGTGCCAGCAGCTTGGTAGGAGGGTCTGAAGCTTTCTTT	CASSLVGGSEAFF
TRBD2	TRBV28	TRBJ2-7	few	TGTGCCAGCAGTTTGATGGGACTAGCGGGAGCAGCCTCCTACGAGCAGTACTTC	CASSLMGLAGAASYEQYF
NA	TRBV7-2	TRBJ2-7	NA	TGTGCCAGCAGCTCGGGACTGTACTACGAGCAGTACTTC	CASSSGLYYEQYF
NA	TRBV7-9	TRBJ2-1	few	TGTGCCAGCAGCTCCCGGAACTACAATGAGCAGTTCTTC	CASSSRNYNEQFF
NA	TRBV20-1	TRBJ2-3	NA	TGCAGTGCCCCCTTGCGAGGGGATAGCACAGATACGCAGTATTTT	CSAPLRGDSTDTQYF
NA	TRBV20-1	TRBJ2-3	few	TGCAGTGCTAGTCCTCTCGCGCCATCTCCAAACACAGATACGCAGTATTTT	CSASPLAPSPNTDTQYF
TRBD1	TRBV6-2/TRBV6-3	TRBJ2-1	NA	TGTGCCAGCAGTTACTCGGGACAGGGCTTATACAATGAGCAGTTCTTC	CASSYSGQGLYNEQFF
NA	TRBV2	TRBJ2-1	NA	TGTGCCAGCAGTGAGGGACTGCAGTTCTTC	CASSEGLQFF
NA	TRBV20-1	TRBJ2-1	few	TGCAGTGCATCCACTACCGGGACGGATTACTACAATGAGCAGTTCTTC	CSASTTGTDYYNEQFF
NA	TRBV9	TRBJ1-5	few	TGTGCCAGCAGCGACGGTGATCAGCCCCAGCATTTT	CASSDGDQPQHF
NA	TRBV7-9	TRBJ2-3	NA	TGTGCCAGCCAAAGCTCCGGGGCAGCAGATACGCAGTATTTT	CASQSSGAADTQYF
NA	TRBV27	TRBJ2-7	NA	TGTGCCAGCAGTCCCCCTTCAATAGGGGCTCACCCTCGGGAGCAGTACTTC	CASSPPSIGAHPREQYF
TRBD2	TRBV24-1	TRBJ2-1	NA	TGTGCCACCGGTGAAAGCGGGAGGGAAGGTGAGCAGTTCTTC	CATGESGREGEQFF
NA	TRBV6-5	TRBJ1-1	NA	TGTGCCAGCAGTTACTCCTCAGGCGTTAGTGAAACTTTCTTT	CASSYSSGVSETFF
NA	TRBV28	TRBJ2-3	few	TGTGCCAGCAGTATACCTAGCACAGATACGCAGTATTTT	CASSIPSTDTQYF
NA	TRBV27	TRBJ2-5	NA	TGTGCCAGCAGTTTAAACCGGGACCGCGTTGTCCAGTACTTC	CASSLNRDRVVQYF
NA	TRBV7-9	TRBJ1-3	many	TGTGCCAGCAGCTTATTGGGCCAAACCAAAGGAAACACCATATATTTT	CASSLLGQTKGNTIYF
NA	TRBV18	TRBJ1-1	NA	TGTGCCAGCTCTCTAACGGGGACAAGGCTCCTACTGAACACTGAAGCTTTCTTT	CASSLTGTRLLLNTEAFF
TRBD1	TRBV5-1	TRBJ2-1	few	TGCGCCAGCAGCTTCGGACAGGGGGTAAACAATGAGCAGTTCTTC	CASSFGQGVNNEQFF
NA	TRBV19	TRBJ1-5	few	TGTGCCAGTAGTATCGGGGAGTACAATCAGCCCCAGCATTTT	CASSIGEYNQPQHF
TRBD1	TRBV6-5	TRBJ2-3	few	TGTGCCAGCAGGACAGGGACAGGGGGCGAAGAGATAGATACGCAGTATTTT	CASRTGTGGEEIDTQYF
TRBD2	TRBV20-1	TRBJ2-1	few	TGCAGTGCCACGAGCGGGGCCCTTTCCTACAATGAGCAGTTCTTC	CSATSGALSYNEQFF
NA	TRBV20-1	TRBJ2-7	few	TGCAGTCCCCACTCGGGCTATGCCTACGAGCAGTACTTC	CSPHSGYAYEQYF
TRBD1	TRBV12-3/TRBV12-4	TRBJ2-2	NA	TGTGCCAGCACCCTACAGGGGCGCGGCACCGGGGAGCTGTTTTTT	CASTLQGRGTGELFF
TRBD1	TRBV30	TRBJ2-5	few	TGTGCCTCCCTGGGGGACAGACGGGTGGAGACCCAGTACTTC	CASLGDRRVETQYF
NA	TRBV20-1	TRBJ1-1	few	TGCAGTGCTAGACTGGGGGGCTTGAACACTGAAGCTTTCTTT	CSARLGGLNTEAFF
TRBD1	TRBV28	TRBJ1-6	few	TGTGCCAGCAGTATGGGGATGACAGGGACCCGTAGTTCACCCCTCCACTTT	CASSMGMTGTRSSPLHF
NA	TRBV7-9	TRBJ2-7	few	TGTGCCAGCAGGCCGGACATAGGGGAGCAGTACTTC	CASRPDIGEQYF
NA	TRBV5-1	TRBJ2-1	NA	TGCGCCAGCAGAAGGGTAGCACCGGGCAATGAGCAGTTCTTC	CASRRVAPGNEQFF
NA	TRBV6-4	TRBJ2-3	NA	TGTGCCAGCAGTCCAGACTACAACACAGATACGCAGTATTTT	CASSPDYNTDTQYF
NA	TRBV7-2	TRBJ1-1	once	TGTGCCAGCAGCTTATCTGTAAGGGCTGAAGCTTTCTTT	CASSLSVRAEAFF
TRBD2	TRBV28	TRBJ2-1	NA	TGTGCCAGCAGACGTCTAGCGGGGACGTACAATGAGCAGTTCTTC	CASRRLAGTYNEQFF
NA	TRBV2	TRBJ1-2	NA	TGTGCCAGTATAGTAATCACCGGCTACACCTTC	CASIVITGYTF
NA	TRBV28	TRBJ2-7	NA	TGTGCCAGCAGCCTTCGTTTGAACGAGCAGTACTTC	CASSLRLNEQYF
NA	TRBV2	TRBJ2-1	once	TGTGCTAACCCAACAGGCCCTCGCAATGAGCAGTTCTTC	CANPTGPRNEQFF
NA	TRBV7-9	TRBJ2-2	few	TGTGCCACACGCGGGCGGGAAACCGGGGAGCTGTTTTTT	CATRGRETGELFF
TRBD2	TRBV5-1	TRBJ2-1	few	TGCGCCAGCAGGGGAGGGACTAGCGGGACCCCTACCTACAATGAGCAGTTCTTC	CASRGGTSGTPTYNEQFF
TRBD2	TRBV5-5	TRBJ2-4	NA	TGTGCCAGCAGCCAATTCTTAGCGGGAGGCCAAAACATTCAGTACTTC	CASSQFLAGGQNIQYF
TRBD1	TRBV5-6	TRBJ2-3	NA	TGTGCCAGCAGCTGGCCGGGACAGGGCACAGATACGCAGTATTTT	CASSWPGQGTDTQYF
NA	TRBV7-7	TRBJ2-2	few	TGTGCCAGCAGCTTGGGACAGAACACCGGGGAGCTGTTTTTT	CASSLGQNTGELFF
NA	TRBV28	TRBJ2-1	NA	TGTGCCAGCAGTCCGTCCGGGGTAGGTTTCGGGGGACATCAGGACAATGAGCAGTTCTTC	CASSPSGVGFGGHQDNEQFF
NA	TRBV3-1	TRBJ1-1	NA	TGTGCCAGCAGCCAAGTTTTGAGTTTCATGAACACTGAAACTTTCTTT	CASSQVLSFMNTETFF
NA	TRBV18	TRBJ2-7	NA	TGTGCCAGCTCACCACGGGGCGACAGGACCATTACTTCGGAGCAGTACTTC	CASSPRGDRTITSEQYF
NA	TRBV20-1	TRBJ1-6	NA	TGCAGTGCAAAGAGCTCCTATAATTCACCCCTCCACTTT	CSAKSSYNSPLHF
NA	TRBV29-1	TRBJ2-1	few	TGCAGCCAAAGACAGTACAATGAGCAGTTCTTC	CSQRQYNEQFF
NA	TRBV20-1	TRBJ2-7	NA	TGCAGTGTCACACTCCTCGGTGGGCAGTACTTC	CSVTLLGGQYF
NA	TRBV7-8	TRBJ2-3	NA	TGTGCCAGCAGCTTTGGTAACCGGGGTAGGGTCCACACAGATACGCAGTATTTT	CASSFGNRGRVHTDTQYF
NA	TRBV6-1	TRBJ1-1	few	TGTGCCAGCAGTGAAGCGCGGGGGAGCACTGAAGCTTTCTTT	CASSEARGSTEAFF
TRBD1	TRBV6-2/TRBV6-3	TRBJ1-4	NA	TGTGCCAGCAGGGGACAGCTGAATGAAAAACTGTTTTTT	CASRGQLNEKLFF
TRBD2	TRBV9	TRBJ2-7	NA	TGTGCCAGCAGCGTAGTAGCGGGAGGCCACGAGCAGTACTTC	CASSVVAGGHEQYF
TRBD1	TRBV24-1	TRBJ2-3	medium-sized	TGTGCCACCAGTGATATTGGACAGGGGAACACAGATACGCAGTATTTT	CATSDIGQGNTDTQYF
NA	TRBV6-2/TRBV6-3	TRBJ2-7	NA	TGTGCCAGCACACCAGAGAGGGGAGTTACCTCCTACGAGCAGTACTTC	CASTPERGVTSYEQYF
NA	TRBV5-1	TRBJ2-3	many	TGCGCCAGCAGCTGGGGGCTAGCGGAGGATACGCAGTATTTT	CASSWGLAEDTQYF
TRBD2	TRBV6-6	TRBJ2-7	few	TGTGCCAGCACCTCCCTTAGGAGCGGGACCCGAAGCTCCTACGAGCAGTACTTC	CASTSLRSGTRSSYEQYF
TRBD1	TRBV7-9	TRBJ2-2	few	TGTGCCAGCAGCTTACTCCGGACAGGGGGCAACACCGGGGAGCTGTTTTTT	CASSLLRTGGNTGELFF
NA	TRBV5-8	TRBJ2-2	NA	TGTGCCAGCAGCTTAGGACTCATGAACACCGGGGAGCTGTTTTTT	CASSLGLMNTGELFF
NA	TRBV20-1	TRBJ2-3	NA	TGCAGTGCTAGTCAGGACTCCCTGGCAGATACGCAGTATTTT	CSASQDSLADTQYF
NA	TRBV12-3/TRBV12-4	TRBJ1-4	NA	TGTGCCAGCAGTTTGGGGCACTCTAATGAAAAACTGTTTTTT	CASSLGHSNEKLFF